This T cell receptor beta chain was observed in a study of blood T cell repertoires in COVID-19. This CDR3 region has 18 residues. Germline values: CDR1 SQVTM, CDR2 ANQGSEA. Trimming removed 6 bases at V and 0 bases at J, with 24 bases between. Clones were read by immunoSEQ multiplex PCR, and TCRdb kept only the in-frame ones, dropping some. The sample has about 330,000 clones; around 92% are singletons. This receptor was obtained from a man aged 18 to 29 who had recovered from COVID-19. The sample consisted of peripheral blood. The chain recombines TRBV29-1 with TRBJ2-1, with D possibly matching TRBD2 (6 bases). CDR3 nucleotide sequence: TGCAGCGTCCCCCCTGAGCGGTACCGGGAGAGCTCCTACAATGAGCAGTTCTTC. This codes for CSVPPERYRESSYNEQFF.